A selection of T cell receptor beta chains follows, all from one sample in a study of tumor and adjacent non-tumor tissue in lung cancer. TCRdb reprocessed the multiplex PCR reads via MiXCR and lists one record per CDR3 protein. The table includes 220,000 or so distinct CDR3 sequences, over 55% detected once. The sequencing sample was made of lung tumor tissue. The receptors derive from a man between 60 and 75 years old with non-small cell lung cancer. Each CDR3 is given with its conserved first and last residue. A D gene is named only where the DNA matches it firmly. Size values are once, few and many counts, or a class for expanded clones, and some rows have none.

v_gene	j_gene	abundance	d_gene	CDR3nt	CDR3aa
TRBV6-2/TRBV6-3	TRBJ2-5	NA	NA	TGTGCCATCAGTTACTCGAAGGGGAAGGAGACCCAGTACTTC	CAISYSKGKETQYF
TRBV6-2/TRBV6-3	TRBJ2-7	NA	NA	TGTTCCAGCAGTTACTCGAGCTACGAGCTGTACTTC	CSSSYSSYELYF
TRBV5-1	TRBJ1-1	many	NA	TGCGCCAGCAGCTTGGGAGGCGGTCGGTACGCTGAAGCTTTCTTT	CASSLGGGRYAEAFF
TRBV24-1	TRBJ2-3	once	TRBD2	TGTGCCACCAGTGGATTTAGCGGGAGGGCCGAGGATACGCAGTATTTT	CATSGFSGRAEDTQYF
TRBV6-1	TRBJ1-4	once	NA	TGTGCCAACAACCTCCTCTCCGTGGGGAATGAAAAACTGTTTTTT	CANNLLSVGNEKLFF
TRBV4-2	TRBJ1-2	NA	TRBD1	TGTGCCACCAGCCAAGATCAGTGGAGGGGGCAGGAGTATGGCTACACCTTC	CATSQDQWRGQEYGYTF
TRBV20-1	TRBJ2-7	NA	TRBD2	TGCAGTGCATTGCCCGGGACTAGCGTCTCCTACGAGCAGTACTTC	CSALPGTSVSYEQYF
TRBV11-2	TRBJ1-1	NA	NA	TGTGCCAACAGCGCCCAGGTCGTGATCATTGAAGCTTTCTTT	CANSAQVVIIEAFF
TRBV7-9	TRBJ1-5	few	NA	TGTGCCAGCAGCGCGGACGGCCCGTCGCCCCAGCATTTT	CASSADGPSPQHF
TRBV5-1	TRBJ1-2	NA	NA	TGTGCCAGCAGCTTCTCCGCCGGGACGGCTAACTATGGCTACACCTTC	CASSFSAGTANYGYTF
TRBV7-9	TRBJ1-1	NA	NA	TGTACCACCAGCCGTGGAGACACTGAAGCTTTCTTT	CTTSRGDTEAFF
TRBV4-3	TRBJ1-1	NA	NA	TGCACCGGCAGCCAAGTTCATAGTCAGTCCAACACTGAAGCTTTCTTT	CTGSQVHSQSNTEAFF
TRBV6-5	TRBJ1-6	once	TRBD1	TGTGCCAGCAGTTCTGGACAGGGGGCAAGTAGGAATTCACCCCTCCACTTT	CASSSGQGASRNSPLHF
TRBV4-2	TRBJ2-2	many	TRBD2	TGTGCCAGCAGCCATATGACTAGCGGATCAATCGCGAACACCGGGGAGCTGTTTTTT	CASSHMTSGSIANTGELFF
TRBV20-1	TRBJ1-2	NA	TRBD1	TGCAGTGCCCGCCCCGGACAGGGGGCGCAGTTGGCTGGCTACACCTTC	CSARPGQGAQLAGYTF
TRBV7-3	TRBJ2-3	NA	TRBD1	TGTGCCAGCAGCCCCACAGGGGGCGGGGATACGCAGTATTTT	CASSPTGGGDTQYF
TRBV5-1	TRBJ2-1	NA	NA	TGCGCCGGCAACTTGGTGAGGGGGGCTGGTGAGCAGTTCTTC	CAGNLVRGAGEQFF
TRBV5-4	TRBJ2-7	NA	NA	TGTGCCAGCAGCTCCCTGGGACAATCGGGGGAGCAGTGCTTC	CASSSLGQSGEQCF
TRBV6-5	TRBJ2-2	many	NA	TGTGCCAGCAGTGTCCAGCGGGCCTCGGGGGAGCTGTTTTTT	CASSVQRASGELFF
TRBV7-8	TRBJ1-6	many	NA	TGTGCCAGCAGCTTACTTGGGCAGGGCTCCTATAATTCACCCCTCCACTTT	CASSLLGQGSYNSPLHF
TRBV5-1	TRBJ2-2	NA	NA	TGCGCCAGCTGCTTGGGGGACCCTGGCGGGGAGCTGTTTTTT	CASCLGDPGGELFF
TRBV11-1	TRBJ2-7	NA	TRBD1	TGTGCTAGCAGCTCGAACAGGGGTGGAGAGCAGTACTTC	CASSSNRGGEQYF
TRBV20-1	TRBJ2-4	few	TRBD2	TGTGGTGTGGGACTAGCGGGAGTCGGGGACATTCAGTACTTC	CGVGLAGVGDIQYF
TRBV5-8	TRBJ1-1	NA	NA	TGTGCCAGCACCCTAAGGATCTTCCGGCCTGAAGCTATCTTT	CASTLRIFRPEAIF
TRBV5-6	TRBJ1-1	NA	TRBD1	TGTACCAGCAACCCGACAGGGGAGGACACTGAAGCTTTCTTT	CTSNPTGEDTEAFF
TRBV29-1	TRBJ1-1	NA	NA	TGCAGGGTTGTGGGCAGATGGAACACTGAAGCTTTCTTT	CRVVGRWNTEAFF
TRBV11-1	TRBJ2-7	NA	TRBD2	TGTGCCAGCAGCCTCTCGACTAGCTTTAGGGAGCAGTATTTC	CASSLSTSFREQYF
TRBV6-2/TRBV6-3	TRBJ2-7	NA	NA	TGTGCCAGCAGGAAGGGACGAAACTCCTACAAGCAGTACTTC	CASRKGRNSYKQYF
TRBV20-1	TRBJ2-3	NA	TRBD2	TGCAATGCTAGAGACCCCTTCGTTGCGGGGGAGACAGATACGCAGTATTTT	CNARDPFVAGETDTQYF
TRBV6-1	TRBJ2-7	many	TRBD1	TGTGCCAGCAGTGACTTGACAGGGTCCTACGAGCAGTACTTC	CASSDLTGSYEQYF
TRBV28	TRBJ1-6	NA	TRBD1	TGTGCCAGCAGTCTTGGGACAGGGAGACAATCACCCCTCCACTTT	CASSLGTGRQSPLHF
TRBV12-3/TRBV12-4	TRBJ2-6	NA	NA	TGTGCCAGCAGAGAGAGCTCTGGGGCCAACGTCCTGACTTTC	CASRESSGANVLTF
TRBV30	TRBJ2-2	NA	NA	TGTGCCTCCAAGTTACCCGCGAACACCGGGGAGCTGTTTTTT	CASKLPANTGELFF
TRBV29-1	TRBJ2-1	many	NA	TGCAGCGCTGCCACAAATGAGCAGTTCTTC	CSAATNEQFF
TRBV20-1	TRBJ2-5	NA	NA	TGCAGTGCTACACTATTCCAAGAGACCCAGTACTTC	CSATLFQETQYF
TRBV6-1	TRBJ1-1	NA	NA	TGTGCCAGCAATGAAGCAACAGGCCGGAGGACTGAAGCTTTCTTT	CASNEATGRRTEAFF
TRBV20-1	TRBJ2-5	few	NA	TGCAGTGCTTCGGGGTGGGGGGAGACCCAGTACTTC	CSASGWGETQYF
TRBV6-5	TRBJ2-6	once	TRBD2	TGTGCCAGCAGATTTAGCGGGGGGTCCGGTGGGTCCAACGTCCTAACTTTC	CASRFSGGSGGSNVLTF
TRBV11-1	TRBJ2-1	NA	TRBD2	TGTGTCAGCAGCATATCTCGGCTAGCGGGAGGCAACAATGAGAAGTTCTTC	CVSSISRLAGGNNEKFF
TRBV20-1	TRBJ2-3	once	TRBD2	TGCAGTGCTGAGACTACTAGCGGTAGGGCCCTTAGCACAGATATGCAGTATTTT	CSAETTSGRALSTDMQYF
TRBV29-1	TRBJ2-3	once	NA	TGCAGCGTTGAAGACAGTGGCACAGATACGCAGTATTTT	CSVEDSGTDTQYF
TRBV12-3/TRBV12-4	TRBJ2-1	NA	TRBD1	TGTGCCAGCAGTTTCGGGACAGGCTCAAGCTCCTACAATGTGCAGTTCTTC	CASSFGTGSSSYNVQFF
TRBV20-1	TRBJ1-2	many	NA	TGCAGTGCTAGTGTTTCAGGGGCAATCTATGGCTACACCTTC	CSASVSGAIYGYTF
TRBV7-8	TRBJ2-7	NA	NA	TGTGCCAGCAGCTTTTCCAAGAGCGAGCAGTACTTC	CASSFSKSEQYF
TRBV20-1	TRBJ1-2	few	NA	TGCAGTGCTAGACAGTCGTCCTATGACTACACTTTC	CSARQSSYDYTF
TRBV5-5	TRBJ1-2	few	NA	TGTGCCAGCAGCCGGCAGGACGGCTACACCTTC	CASSRQDGYTF
TRBV6-1	TRBJ2-3	few	TRBD2	TGTGCCAGCAGTGGTAGGTGGGAGGGAGGTACGCAGTATTTT	CASSGRWEGGTQYF
TRBV11-2	TRBJ2-6	NA	NA	TGTGCCGGCAATCCTATCTCTGGGGCCAACGTCCTAACTTTT	CAGNPISGANVLTF
TRBV11-1	TRBJ2-3	NA	NA	TGTGCCAGCAGATTAGTTTACAGTGACACAGATACGCAGTATTTT	CASRLVYSDTDTQYF
TRBV20-1	TRBJ2-1	NA	NA	TGCAGCGATAGCGAATCCACAGGGACCGCCAGTGAGCAGTTCTTC	CSDSESTGTASEQFF
TRBV11-1	TRBJ2-5	NA	TRBD1	TGTGCCAGCAGCGTCGACAGGGTAGTTGAGTATCAAGAGACCCAGTACTTC	CASSVDRVVEYQETQYF